A selection of T cell receptor beta chains follows, all from one sample in a study of cytomegalovirus exposure and HLA in healthy donors. The assay was immunoSEQ multiplex PCR, and TCRdb's table has in-frame clones only and misses some. Here the sample spans roughly 180,000 clones, approximately 88% being singletons. Sequenced: PBMCs. These receptors all come from a man younger than 40 in good health and CMV-seronegative. Both conserved end residues are trimmed from each CDR3. The D gene is left open where the match is weak.

-	14	TRBV4-2	ASSQEPGPKDQPQH
TRBD2	11	TRBV30	AWQLADLGEQY
TRBD2	14	TRBV11-2	ASSPGTSGSYETQY
TRBD2	11	TRBV10-1	AREAGAFYEQY
-	12	TRBV7-9	ASSLAGVAYEQY
-	9	TRBV7-9	SSSFGQTLF
TRBD1	13	TRBV18	ASSPTGGSYNEQF
-	13	TRBV7-6	ASSLGGGSNQPQH
-	12	TRBV11-2	ASSSNERRRGYT
-	11	TRBV7-8	ASSQGSSYEQY
-	14	TRBV28	ASKTGGTRRNYGYT
TRBD1	15	TRBV4-2	ASSQNAGTGMTDTQY
TRBD2	14	TRBV7-9	ASGGTSGGPHNEQF
-	16	TRBV30	AWSTRGFGSIVNTEAF
TRBD1	14	TRBV5-1	ASRPNWAGGNSPLH
-	13	TRBV19	ASSIPQGWNGELF
-	9	TRBV10-3	AISESSEQY
TRBD1	14	TRBV19	ASSIGGTGVAYEQY
-	11	TRBV7-9	ASSLGSVEKLF
-	12	TRBV28	ASSFDYSGETQY
-	12	TRBV18	ASSSQGLSYEQY
-	14	TRBV5-1	ASSLVRQYSTGELF
TRBD2	11	TRBV6-5	ASSFGLAGTQY
TRBD1	12	TRBV6-5	ASTGQGYTGELF
-	13	TRBV5-1	ASSLDALRNTEAF
TRBD2	13	TRBV5-1	ASSLSGPSTDTQY
-	12	TRBV5-8	ASSRLRSDTEAF
TRBD1	16	TRBV5-1	ASSLGWTGASGANVLT
-	12	TRBV6-6	ASSAAGYNEKLF
TRBD2	15	TRBV11-3	ASSLGPSGRDPDTQY
-	10	TRBV21-1	ASRALGRELL
TRBD1	11	TRBV15	ATSTGQGIEQY
-	14	TRBV30	AWSSFRQADNYGYT
TRBD1	13	TRBV15	ATSRTGGEDYEQY
TRBD1	12	TRBV7-2	ASSWTGVSYEQY
TRBD1	18	TRBV10-2	ASSDAWIQGFNTANQPQH
TRBD1	13	TRBV11-2	ASSRDPGQIHEQY
-	10	TRBV29-1	SVRDSDYEQY
-	13	TRBV10-2	ATLGRVTNNYGYT
-	15	TRBV15	ATSPRAGGQNTYEQY
-	8	TRBV27	ASYLLPQH
-	12	TRBV19	ASSPQASSYEQY
TRBD2	13	TRBV7-2	ASSLAPSGAKEQY
TRBD1	16	TRBV7-9	ASSRRQGEDSGANVLT